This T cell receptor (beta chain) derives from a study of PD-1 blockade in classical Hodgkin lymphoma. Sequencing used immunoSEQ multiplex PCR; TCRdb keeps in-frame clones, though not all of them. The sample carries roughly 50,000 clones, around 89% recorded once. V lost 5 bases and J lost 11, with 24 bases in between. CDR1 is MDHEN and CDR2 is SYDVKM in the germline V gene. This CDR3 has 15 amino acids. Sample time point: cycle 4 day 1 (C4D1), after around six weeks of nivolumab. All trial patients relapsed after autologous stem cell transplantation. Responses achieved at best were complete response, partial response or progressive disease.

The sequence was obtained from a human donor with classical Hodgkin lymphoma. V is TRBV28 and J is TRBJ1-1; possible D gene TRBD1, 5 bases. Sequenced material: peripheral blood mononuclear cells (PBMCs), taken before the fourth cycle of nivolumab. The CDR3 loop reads CASSKGAGSATEAFF. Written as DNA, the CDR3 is TGTGCCAGCAGTAAAGGGGCAGGGAGCGCGACGGAGGCTTTCTTT.